The present T cell receptor beta chain was sequenced within a study of T-cell memory formation after mild COVID-19. Germline CDR1 is LNHDA and CDR2 is SQIVND (reference sequence). V gave up 4 bases and J gave up 3 bases, with 12 bases separating them. This CDR3 spans 14 amino acids. TCRdb reprocessed the 5' RACE reads via MiXCR and lists one record per CDR3 protein. The repertoire consists of more than 300,000 distinct CDR3 sequences, with approximately 22% occurring once and the leading ten covering around a fifth. The receptor was isolated from a man aged 18 to 30 who had mild COVID-19 (a few samples of this study predate the infection). Cell type and time point are not known. Sequencing was done on a sample of PBMCs or a T cell subset sorted from them (not recorded which). The V call is TRBV19, the J call TRBJ2-5; no reliable D call. The CDR3 loop reads CASSTLDKEETQYF. DNA of the CDR3: TGTGCCAGTAGTACACTCGACAAGGAAGAGACCCAGTACTTC.